This T cell receptor (beta chain) was found in a study of technical replicates of blood from several donors. Germline CDR1 is LGHNA and CDR2 is YNFKEQ. Trimming removed 0 bases from V and 0 bases from J, with 15 bases in between. CDR3 size: 18 residues. TCRdb's copy holds only in-frame clones and misses some; the assay was immunoSEQ multiplex PCR. The profile shows tens of thousands of clones, 90% to 95% of them singletons. The source is a human donor in good health. The V and J genes are TRBV4-2 and TRBJ2-1; D ambiguous. Sequencing was carried out using T cells isolated from PBMCs. For the CDR3, the DNA is TGTGCCAGCAGCCAAGACCCCGGGTCGGTGGGCTCCTACAATGAGCAGTTCTTC. This codes for CASSQDPGSVGSYNEQFF.